This entry lists 17 T cell receptor beta chains sequenced from one sample in a study of blood T cell repertoires in COVID-19 (dated by TCRdb to 2018 to 2021). The method was the immunoSEQ multiplex PCR assay. TCRdb's version of the immuneACCESS table is confined to in-frame rearrangements and falls short of the full clone set. An unresolved V gene accounts for under half of the shortfall where checked; the remainder is of unknown origin. The sample records hundreds of thousands of clones, approximately 85% of which are singletons. The top ten constitute approximately 12% of the sample. The sequencing input was peripheral blood. These receptors came from a human donor in a cohort sampled during active COVID-19.

V and J are TRBV5-1 and TRBJ2-1, with 7 positions matching TRBD1. Germline V CDR1 and CDR2: SGHRS, YFSETQ. The J segment lost 7 bases and the V segment lost 2 bases, leaving 6 bases of the junction unmatched. The CDR3 loop spans 14 amino acids. DNA for the CDR3: TGCGCCAGCAGCTTCCGACAGGGTCCTAATGAGCAGTTCTTC. It codes for CASSFRQGPNEQFF.

In this sample, this clone turned up a few times. This chain uses TRBV28 with TRBJ1-5; 7 nucleotides align to TRBD1. Germline V gives CDR1 MDHEN, CDR2 SYDVKM. V lost 2 bases to trimming and J lost 4 bases; unmatched junction nucleotides: 8. This CDR3 is built from 16 residues. The CDR3 nucleotides are TGTGCCAGCAGTTTAAGAGACAGGGTAGTGAATCAGCCCCAGCATTTT. It specifies CASSLRDRVVNQPQHF.

The rearrangement links TRBV19 to TRBJ1-5; TRBD1 matches 8 bases. From germline, CDR1 is LNHDA and CDR2 SQIVND (reference sequence). V dropped 11 bases and J dropped 7; count of bases not matched to a gene: 7. The CDR3 spans 12 residues. CDR3 in amino acids: CASRGREQPQHF. The DNA of the CDR3 is TGTGCCTCCAGGGGGCGGGAGCAGCCCCAGCATTTT.

This chain joins TRBV19 and TRBJ1-2; D gene uncertain. The CDR3 is made up of 13 amino acids. The V gene lost 1 base and the J gene lost 5 bases, with 8 bases spanning the gap. Germline assignment: CDR1 LNHDA and CDR2 SQIVND (reference sequence). This CDR3 reads CASSIAEGYGYTF. Here the CDR3 DNA reads TGTGCCAGTAGTATAGCGGAGGGTTATGGCTACACCTTC.

The chain has TRBV5-1 and TRBJ1-6; perhaps TRBD1 as D (5 bases). The V gene's germline CDR1 is SGHRS and CDR2 YFSETQ. There are 14 residues in the CDR3. V was clipped by 6 bases and J by 7 bases, with 14 bases between them. Here the CDR3 DNA reads TGCGCCAGCACCGCCACTGACAGAAATTCACCCCTCCACTTT. It yields the protein CASTATDRNSPLHF.

This clone was counted a single time. The V call is TRBV19, the J call TRBJ2-2, with 11 nucleotides matching TRBD2. The CDR3 runs 16 residues. Trimming at V came to 7 bases and at J to 7 bases, leaving 11 bases not matched to a gene. Germline-derived CDR1 and CDR2 are LNHDA and SQIVND (reference sequence). This CDR3 reads CASKGGLAEGFGELFF. The CDR3, as DNA: TGTGCCAGTAAGGGGGGACTAGCGGAGGGGTTCGGGGAGCTGTTTTTT.

This clone was found once. V is TRBV24-1 and J is TRBJ2-1, with 9 bases that match TRBD2. With 5 bases clipped from V and 6 bases from J, the junction kept 7 bases outside the gene matches. CDR3 length: 15 amino acids. Germline V gene sequence: CDR1 KGHDR, CDR2 SFDVKD. The DNA of the CDR3 is TGTGCCACCAGTGGCGGACTAGCGCGTGGCAATGAGCAGTTCTTC. Amino acids: CATSGGLARGNEQFF.

This clone was seen ten or more times. The J gene is TRBJ2-3, the V gene TRBV18; 9 nucleotides agree with TRBD2. This CDR3 is 15 amino acids long. Trimming at V came to 3 bases and at J to 8 bases, leaving 9 bases not matched to a gene. Germline V lookup: CDR1 KGHSH, CDR2 LQKENI. CDR3 DNA: TGTGCCAGCTCACCCCCGCGGGAGGGCCTGGGTACGCAGTATTTT. Its translation: CASSPPREGLGTQYF. Combining the CDR3 with reference TRBV18 and TRBJ2-3 gives the whole variable domain NAGVMQNPRHLVRRRGQEARLRCSPMKGHSHVYWYRQLPEEGLKFMVYLQKENIIDESGMPKERFSAEFPKEGPSILRIQQVVRGDSAAYFCASSPPREGLGTQYFGPGTRLTVL.

This chain uses TRBV27 with TRBJ1-3; a weak D match, TRBD1 (6 bases). The CDR3 has 17 residues. CDR1 is MNHEY and CDR2 is SMNVEV in the germline V gene (reference sequence). Deletions cut 2 bases from V and 2 bases from J, with 16 bases between. The CDR3 DNA follows: TGTGCCAGCAGTTTAAAGGGGGTTGAGTTGACTGGAAACACCATATATTTT. Translating gives CASSLKGVELTGNTIYF.

The chain employs TRBV5-1 and TRBJ2-1; 8 bases align to TRBD2. This CDR3 has 14 residues. V lost 5 bases and J lost 8; bases outside the gene matches: 9. The germline V gene encodes CDR1 SGHRS and CDR2 YFSETQ. CDR3 coding DNA: TGCGCCAGCAGTTCCGGGACTAGGAATTATGAGCAGTTCTTC. Its protein product is CASSSGTRNYEQFF.

The V gene is TRBV3-1 (or the pseudogene TRBV3-2), the J gene TRBJ1-2, with D possibly matching TRBD1 (6 bases). The CDR3 sequence is 14 residues long. Trimming removed 0 bases from V and 6 bases from J, with 11 bases in between. Per the germline V gene, CDR1 is LGHDT and CDR2 is YNNKEL (reference sequence). CDR3 region: CASSQDWAGDGYTF. The CDR3 bases are TGTGCCAGCAGCCAAGATTGGGCAGGGGATGGCTACACCTTC.

This clone is a singleton in its sample. The chain carries TRBV7-9 and TRBJ2-5; TRBD2 is a possible D gene (6 bases). CDR1 and CDR2 (germline): SEHNR, FQNEAQ (reference sequence). There are 12 residues in the CDR3. Trimming shortened V by 4 bases and J by 9 bases, and 12 bases separated the two germline ends. CDR3 amino acids: CASSYEERAQYF. CDR3 nucleotides: TGTGCCAGCAGCTATGAGGAGCGGGCCCAGTACTTC.

The CDR3 reads CASSFREADAYEQYF. CDR3 nucleotide sequence: TGTGCCAGCAGCTTTCGGGAAGCGGACGCCTACGAGCAGTACTTC. The V call is TRBV7-9, the J call TRBJ2-7; TRBD2 is a possible D gene (5 bases). This CDR3 has 15 residues. Trimming pared 3 bases from V and 2 bases from J, leaving 14 bases between. Looked up from germline, CDR1 is SEHNR and CDR2 is FQNEAQ (reference sequence).

This chain links TRBV4-3 with TRBJ2-7; 12 nucleotides align to TRBD2. Germline V lookup: CDR1 LGHNA, CDR2 YSLEER. V lost 5 bases to trimming and J lost 2 bases; unmatched junction nucleotides: 4. The CDR3 spans 15 residues. This chain's CDR3 is CASSYGLAGTYEQYF. In nucleotides, the CDR3 is TGCGCCAGCAGCTACGGACTAGCGGGGACCTACGAGCAGTACTTC.

V is TRBV9 and J is TRBJ2-7; 9 positions match TRBD1. This CDR3 has 15 residues. Trimming cost V 4 bases and J 6 bases; bases outside gene matches: 11. Germline CDR1 and CDR2: SGDLS and YYNGEE. The DNA of the CDR3 is TGTGCCAGCAGCCCTAGGGGACAGGGTTCGTCCGAGCAGTACTTC. Amino acid sequence: CASSPRGQGSSEQYF.

The chain links TRBV6-5 to TRBJ1-5; unclear D gene. Trimming took off 0 bases at V and 1 base at J, with 7 bases between the two ends. Germline V CDR1 and CDR2: MNHEY, SVGAGI. The CDR3 is 15 amino acids. CDR3 DNA sequence: TGTGCCAGCAGTTACTCGTACAGCAGCAATCAGCCCCAGCATTTT. Protein: CASSYSYSSNQPQHF.

V is TRBV18 and J is TRBJ1-5; TRBD1 matches 7 bases. Germline V gene sequence: CDR1 KGHSH, CDR2 LQKENI. The length of the CDR3 is 15 residues. Unmatched junction bases numbered 5, after V lost 4 bases and J lost 2 bases. The CDR3 here is CASSQGAQGNQPQHF. The DNA of the CDR3 is TGTGCCAGCTCACAGGGGGCGCAGGGCAATCAGCCCCAGCATTTT. Complete variable domain (other parts from reference TRBV18 and TRBJ1-5): NAGVMQNPRHLVRRRGQEARLRCSPMKGHSHVYWYRQLPEEGLKFMVYLQKENIIDESGMPKERFSAEFPKEGPSILRIQQVVRGDSAAYFCASSQGAQGNQPQHFGDGTRLSIL.